The 32 T cell receptor beta chains listed next were all sequenced from one sample in a study of T-cell memory formation after mild COVID-19 (dated by TCRdb to the early 2020s). Library construction relied on 5' RACE. TCRdb records Illumina NovaSeq 6000 as the sequencer. TCRdb ran its own pipeline on the public reads, namely fastp trimming at Q25 and MiXCR clone calling, and kept in-frame beta chains. A single entry per CDR3 protein holds the most common genes and DNA from its merged rows. The table for this sample lists roughly 300,000 distinct CDR3 sequences; 12% to 15% of them were counted only once. Together, the top ten hold about a fifth of the sample. Sequences were obtained from PBMCs or a T cell subset sorted from them (not recorded which). These receptors were obtained from a man between 18 and 29 years old who had mild COVID-19 (a few samples of this study predate the infection). The sample titles of this study are shuffled in the database, so cell type and time point are left out; the donor was told from shared clones.

The rearrangement joins TRBV24-1 to TRBJ2-2; TRBD1 might be the D (5 bases). Trimming took 4 bases from V and 6 from J, leaving 14 bases between them. Germline V gives CDR1 KGHDR, CDR2 SFDVKD. The CDR3 spans 15 residues. The CDR3 coding sequence is TGTGCCACCAGTGACGCAGCAGGGATAGCCGGGGAGCTGTTTTTT. It translates to CATSDAAGIAGELFF.

This clonotype occurred a few times. V gene TRBV6-1 combines with J gene TRBJ2-1; tentatively, D is TRBD2 (6 bases). Trimming took 1 base from V and 5 from J, leaving 15 bases between them. The germline V gene has CDR1 MNHNS and CDR2 SASEGT. The CDR3 has 16 amino acids. CDR3: CASSEEWGTSHNEQFF. Written as DNA, the CDR3 is TGTGCCAGCAGTGAAGAGTGGGGGACTTCCCACAATGAGCAGTTCTTC.

This clonotype was counted ten times or more. The rearrangement uses TRBV20-1 and TRBJ1-2; D is undetermined. V was clipped by 3 bases and J by 1 base, with 0 bases between them. The CDR3 runs 10 residues. The germline CDR1 and CDR2 sequences are DFQATT and SNEGSKA (reference sequence). The CDR3 sequence: CSASNYGYTF. The CDR3 bases are TGCAGTGCTAGTAACTATGGCTACACCTTC.

This clonotype was seen only a few times. The chain joins TRBV11-2 to TRBJ2-3; D remains ambiguous. The CDR3 runs 14 residues. V was clipped by 1 base and J by 6 bases, with 11 bases between them. Germline V gene lookup returns CDR1 SGHAT and CDR2 FQNNGV. The CDR3 reads CASSLGTPRDTQYF. In nucleotides, the CDR3 is TGTGCCAGCAGCTTAGGCACCCCAAGGGATACGCAGTATTTT.

At least ten counts were recorded for this clonotype. The chain carries TRBV7-2 and TRBJ2-7, with a tentative D call TRBD2 (6 bases). CDR3 length equals 13 residues. V lost 5 bases to trimming and J lost 7 bases, with 15 bases between them. CDR1 SGHTA and CDR2 FQGNSA come from the germline V gene. For the CDR3, the DNA is TGTGCCAGCAGCGCACGGCGGGGCGGTGAGCAGTACTTC. Its translation: CASSARRGGEQYF.

This clonotype was counted only a few times. This rearrangement joins TRBV7-9 to TRBJ2-3; D may match TRBD1 or TRBD2 (5 bases each). Trimming took off 7 bases at V and 1 base at J, with 18 bases between the two ends. This CDR3 is built from 16 residues. Germline lookup yields CDR1 SEHNR and CDR2 FQNEAQ (reference sequence). The CDR3 loop is CASIPRGARGTDTQYF. The DNA of the CDR3 is TGTGCCAGCATCCCCCGAGGGGCTCGTGGCACAGATACGCAGTATTTT. Full variable domain (missing parts from reference TRBV7-9 and TRBJ2-3): DTGVSQNPRHKITKRGQNVTFRCDPISEHNRLYWYRQTLGQGPEFLTYFQNEAQLEKSRLLSDRFSAERPKGSFSTLEIQRTEQGDSAMYLCASIPRGARGTDTQYFGPGTRLTVL.

In its sample, this clonotype was seen a few times. V gene TRBV27 combines with J gene TRBJ2-7; D may correspond to TRBD1 or TRBD2 (7 bases each). Between the trimmed V and J ends, which lost 4 bases and 0 bases, there was a span of 19 bases. This CDR3 is 17 amino acids long. Germline V CDR1 and CDR2: MNHEY, SMNVEV (reference sequence). The CDR3: CASSSGDSRDYSYEQYF. CDR3 DNA sequence: TGTGCCAGCAGTTCCGGGGACAGCCGGGACTACTCCTACGAGCAGTACTTC.

The chain recombines TRBV12-5 with TRBJ2-3; TRBD1 aligns across 7 bases. The CDR3 has 17 residues. V was pared by 3 bases and J by 0 bases, with 9 bases of the junction left unmatched. Germline assignment: CDR1 LGHNT and CDR2 FRNRAP. The CDR3 DNA follows: TGTGCTAGTGGTTTAGGAAACAGGGGCCTGAGCACAGATACGCAGTATTTT. Its protein is CASGLGNRGLSTDTQYF.

The chain employs TRBV5-1 and TRBJ1-1; no clear D gene. V dropped 0 bases and J dropped 6 bases, with 27 bases sitting between them. The CDR3 has 19 amino acids. CDR1 SGHRS and CDR2 YFSETQ come from the germline V gene. This CDR3 is CASSLASIIWRADGPEAFF. Written as DNA, the CDR3 is TGCGCCAGCAGCTTGGCCTCTATTATTTGGAGGGCCGATGGTCCTGAAGCTTTCTTT. The full variable domain, completed using reference TRBV5-1 and TRBJ1-1, is KAGVTQTPRYLIKTRGQQVTLSCSPISGHRSVSWYQQTPGQGLQFLFEYFSETQRNKGNFPGRFSGRQFSNSRSEMNVSTLELGDSALYLCASSLASIIWRADGPEAFFGQGTRLTVV.

CDR3 loop: CASSQGDRGTGELFF. The DNA for the CDR3 is TGCGCCAGCAGCCAAGGCGACAGGGGCACCGGGGAGCTGTTTTTT. The V call is TRBV4-3, the J call TRBJ2-2, with 8 bases that match TRBD1. The length of the CDR3 is 15 residues. In germline, CDR1 is LGHNA, CDR2 YSLEER. V lost 1 base to trimming and J lost 4 bases; unmatched junction nucleotides: 2.

The V and J genes are TRBV10-3 and TRBJ2-7; D is tentatively TRBD1 or TRBD2 (5 bases each). The ends were cut back, 1 base at V and 6 bases at J, with 13 bases in the middle. CDR1 and CDR2 (germline): ENHRY, SYGVKD. This CDR3 has 14 residues. This chain's CDR3 is CAISEWKGTTEQYF. CDR3 coding DNA: TGTGCCATCAGTGAGTGGAAAGGGACGACCGAGCAGTACTTC.

This clonotype was recorded only once. The chain links TRBV7-2 to TRBJ2-1; TRBD1 agrees at 7 bases. The CDR3 runs 15 residues. J gave up 8 bases and V 4 bases, and 11 bases lay outside the gene matches. Germline V lookup: CDR1 SGHTA, CDR2 FQGNSA. CDR3 in amino acids: CASSYPVGGGDEQFF. CDR3 nucleotide sequence: TGTGCCAGCAGCTACCCGGTAGGGGGCGGAGATGAGCAGTTCTTC.

CDR3 sequence reads: CSVVTVRVKRGSYEQYF. CDR3 in DNA: TGCAGCGTTGTGACTGTCAGGGTAAAAAGGGGCTCCTACGAGCAGTACTTC. The chain employs TRBV29-1 and TRBJ2-7; TRBD1 is a possible D gene (5 bases). V was shortened by 4 bases and J by 0 bases, with 22 bases between the two germline ends. The CDR3 length is 17 residues. Germline V lookup: CDR1 SQVTM, CDR2 ANQGSEA.

The table lists this clonotype with many counts. The gene calls are TRBV28 and TRBJ2-7; the D gene could be TRBD1 or TRBD2 (5 bases each). The germline V gene encodes CDR1 MDHEN and CDR2 SYDVKM. This CDR3 region has 15 residues. Trimming pared 3 bases from V and 0 bases from J, leaving 12 bases between. The CDR3 reads CASSFAPGPSYEQYV. The CDR3 nucleotides are TGTGCCAGCAGTTTTGCGCCGGGACCCTCCTACGAGCAGTACGTC.

In its sample, this clonotype was seen a few times. V usage is TRBV11-2 and J usage is TRBJ2-5; D may be TRBD2 (5 bases). The V gene's germline CDR1 is SGHAT and CDR2 FQNNGV. Trimming stripped 2 bases from V and 2 bases from J, with 12 bases between. CDR3 size: 15 residues. CDR3 sequence reads: CASSLIRTAQETQYF. CDR3 nucleotides: TGTGCCAGCAGCTTAATACGGACTGCACAAGAGACCCAGTACTTC.

The CDR3 DNA reads as TGTGCCCCGGGCGTAACTAGCACAGATACGCAGTATTTT. Protein: CAPGVTSTDTQYF. The chain has TRBV7-9 and TRBJ2-3, with no clear D. CDR3 length: 13 amino acids. CDR1 SEHNR and CDR2 FQNEAQ come from the germline V gene (reference sequence). With 11 bases removed from V and 0 bases from J, the gap between germline ends came to 12 bases.

The rearrangement uses TRBV20-1 and TRBJ2-5, with 7 bases identical to TRBD2. This CDR3 has 13 residues. Germline CDR1 DFQATT, CDR2 SNEGSKA (reference sequence). The trim removed 3 bases at V and 3 bases at J, leaving 4 bases unmatched. CDR3 protein: CSARGGGEETQYF. In nucleotides, the CDR3 is TGCAGTGCTAGGGGCGGGGGAGAAGAGACCCAGTACTTC.

This clonotype turned up a few times. The rearrangement joins TRBV10-3 to TRBJ2-5; D is uncertain. Trimming cost V 9 bases and J 4 bases, with 9 bases left between them. The CDR3 totals 11 residues. Germline V lookup: CDR1 ENHRY, CDR2 SYGVKD. CDR3 residues: CAIRTGETQYF. The CDR3 DNA sequence: TGTGCCATTCGTACCGGAGAGACCCAGTACTTC.

V usage is TRBV19 and J usage is TRBJ1-6, with 7 bases identical to TRBD1. V shed 7 bases and J 8 bases; nucleotides not matched to a gene: 11. This CDR3 has 15 residues. The germline V gene has CDR1 LNHDA and CDR2 SQIVND (reference sequence). CDR3 residues: CASTEGGYGHSPLHF. The CDR3 coding sequence is TGTGCCAGTACGGAAGGGGGCTACGGGCATTCACCCCTCCACTTT.

Only a few counts were recorded for this clonotype. The chain uses TRBV7-2 and TRBJ2-4; TRBD1 is a possible D gene (6 bases). The V gene lost 5 bases and the J gene lost 6 bases, with 17 bases spanning the gap. Germline V gene lookup returns CDR1 SGHTA and CDR2 FQGNSA. This CDR3 has 15 residues. Here the CDR3 DNA reads TGTGCCAGCAGCCGAGGGACAAACGATTTAAACATTCAGTACTTC. This translates into CASSRGTNDLNIQYF.

V usage is TRBV20-1 and J usage is TRBJ2-3, with 12 bases lining up with TRBD2. V shed 5 bases, J shed 0 bases, and the junction held 3 bases outside the gene matches. Germline loops: CDR1 DFQATT, CDR2 SNEGSKA (reference sequence). CDR3 length equals 15 residues. The DNA for the CDR3 is TGCAGTGCTTCTGGGACTAGCGGGAGCACAGATACGCAGTATTTT. It encodes CSASGTSGSTDTQYF.

There are a few counts of this clonotype. The chain combines TRBV20-1 with TRBJ2-1; no clear D. V lost 0 bases and J lost 6, with 9 bases in between. In germline, CDR1 is DFQATT, CDR2 SNEGSKA (reference sequence). The CDR3 has 13 residues. CDR3 nucleotides: TGCAGTGCTAGAGAGCCCATGGGCAATGAGCAGTTCTTC. This gives the protein CSAREPMGNEQFF.

In its sample, this clonotype was seen many times. The chain links TRBV3-2 to TRBJ1-1; the D call of TRBD1 is as the table states it, not checked on the DNA. TRBV3-2 constitutes a pseudogene. The length of the CDR3 is 16 residues. CDR3 sequence reads: CASSLCGGGPNTEAFF. The DNA for the CDR3 is TGTGCCAGCAGCCTCTGTGGGGGGGGTCCAAACACTGAAGCTTTCTTT.

The CDR3 DNA reads TGTGCCAGCAGCCACCACGGGGAAAAACTGTTTTTT. Its protein is CASSHHGEKLFF. This chain joins TRBV3-1 and TRBJ1-4; no clear D. The V gene lost 3 bases and the J gene lost 8 bases, with 7 bases spanning the gap. In germline, CDR1 is LGHDT, CDR2 YNNKEL (reference sequence). The CDR3 has 12 residues.

This clonotype was counted only a few times. The chain uses TRBV5-1 and TRBJ2-1; 13 positions agree with TRBD2. The CDR3 is 17 residues long. The germline CDR1 and CDR2 sequences are SGHRS and YFSETQ. Trimming at V came to 4 bases and at J to 4 bases, leaving 8 bases not matched to a gene. The CDR3 loop reads CASSPGLAGRGYNEQFF. DNA for the CDR3: TGCGCCAGCAGCCCGGGACTAGCGGGGCGGGGGTACAATGAGCAGTTCTTC.

The sample holds a few counts of this clonotype. J is TRBJ2-5 and V is TRBV24-1; D is uncertain. V was trimmed by 0 bases and J by 2 bases, leaving 9 bases between them. The V gene's germline CDR1 is KGHDR and CDR2 SFDVKD. The CDR3 extends over 15 amino acids. The CDR3: CATSDLFPAQETQYF. As DNA, the CDR3 is TGTGCCACCAGTGATTTGTTCCCGGCTCAAGAGACCCAGTACTTC.

The chain links TRBV4-3 to TRBJ1-1; D gene uncertain. V shed 4 bases and J shed 0 bases, with 9 bases lying between them. Germline V gives CDR1 LGHNA, CDR2 YSLEER. The CDR3 extends over 14 amino acids. CDR3 nucleotides: TGCGCCAGCAGCCCACAGACCATGAACACTGAAGCTTTCTTT. The encoded protein is CASSPQTMNTEAFF.

This clonotype has a handful of counts. The chain is built from TRBV27 and TRBJ2-5; no reliable D call. The CDR3 sequence is 13 residues long. The germline V and J ends were trimmed by 3 bases and 1 base, with 6 bases remaining between them. Germline CDR1 and CDR2: MNHEY and SMNVEV (reference sequence). The CDR3 spells CASSFRVQETQYF. The CDR3 DNA is TGTGCCAGCAGTTTCCGGGTCCAAGAGACCCAGTACTTC.

The CDR3 loop reads CASSQDHYSTVDNEKLFF. CDR3 sequence (DNA): TGTGCCAGCAGCCAAGACCACTATTCGACCGTGGATAATGAAAAACTGTTTTTT. J is TRBJ1-4 and V is TRBV4-2; D unresolved. The CDR3 spans 18 residues. V was clipped by 0 bases and J by 4 bases, with 18 bases between them. In germline, CDR1 is LGHNA, CDR2 YNFKEQ.

V usage is TRBV11-2 and J usage is TRBJ1-1, with a possible D match to TRBD1 (6 bases). V lost 2 bases and J lost 0, with 37 bases in between. This CDR3 has 24 residues. CDR1 and CDR2 from the germline V gene are SGHAT and FQNNGV. The DNA of the CDR3 is TGTGCCAGCAGCTTAACACCATGGGGGTCCGGTTCTATAGGGACAAACGGGGTGAACACTGAAGCTTTCTTT. Translating it yields CASSLTPWGSGSIGTNGVNTEAFF.

About this clonotype: This may be a read error, as it is one base from a much larger clone. This sequence joins TRBV11-2 and TRBJ2-1; 8 bases map to TRBD2. CDR3 length: 18 residues. The V gene end was trimmed by 5 bases and the J gene end by 0 bases; junction bases not matched to a gene: 12. Per the germline V gene, CDR1 is SGHAT and CDR2 is FQNNGV. CDR3 nucleotides: TGTGCCAGCAGCCGCGGGCTTAGCGGGGCGTCCTCCTACAATGAGCAGTTCTTC. Translation gives CASSRGLSGASSYNEQFF.

In its sample, this clonotype was seen a few times. This sequence joins TRBV28 and TRBJ2-5, with D unresolved. CDR3 length: 13 amino acids. V was shortened by 4 bases and J by 4 bases, with 10 bases between the two germline ends. Germline V CDR1 and CDR2: MDHEN, SYDVKM. In DNA form, the CDR3 reads TGTGCCAGCAGTTCCGGACCGGCAGAGACCCAGTACTTC. It translates to CASSSGPAETQYF.